A single sample gave rise to the 7 T cell receptor beta chains below, sequenced in a study of blood T cell repertoires in COVID-19. Clones were read by immunoSEQ multiplex PCR, and TCRdb kept only the in-frame ones, dropping some. The sample comprises roughly 160,000 clones, more than 70% of which are singletons, and more than 2% rests with the top ten. The sample consisted of peripheral blood. The receptors originated from a man over 45 who had recovered from COVID-19.

The chain uses TRBV11-2 and TRBJ2-1, with TRBD1 matching 7 bases. Germline-derived CDR1 and CDR2 are SGHAT and FQNNGV. This CDR3 contains 16 residues. With V trimmed by 0 bases and J by 2 bases, 4 bases remained unmatched. The CDR3 bases are TGTGCCAGCAGCTTAGAAGCAGGGGGAGCCTACAATGAGCAGTTCTTC. Its translation is CASSLEAGGAYNEQFF.

In its sample, this clone was seen once. This chain connects TRBV10-2 to TRBJ1-5, with TRBD1 as a possible D gene (5 bases). The length of the CDR3 is 15 residues. Trimming stripped 0 bases from V and 4 bases from J, with 10 bases between. In germline, CDR1 is WSHSY, CDR2 SAAADI. The CDR3 is CASSESGGGNQPQHF. CDR3 sequence (DNA): TGCGCCAGCAGTGAGTCTGGTGGGGGGAATCAGCCCCAGCATTTT.

The V call is TRBV3-1 (or the pseudogene TRBV3-2), the J call TRBJ2-2; TRBD2 matches at 10 bases. This CDR3 comprises 16 residues. Looked up from germline, CDR1 is LGHDT and CDR2 is YNNKEL (reference sequence). Germline trimming cut 4 bases from V and 10 bases from J; bases unmatched to any gene: 12. This chain's CDR3 is CASSPFGLAVYEELFF. The DNA for the CDR3 is TGTGCCAGCAGCCCTTTCGGACTAGCGGTTTATGAGGAGCTGTTTTTT.

The rearrangement joins TRBV6-5 to TRBJ2-7, with TRBD2 matching over 9 bases. The CDR3 runs 15 residues. The J segment lost 4 bases and the V segment lost 10 bases, leaving 14 bases of the junction unmatched. CDR1 MNHEY and CDR2 SVGAGI come from the germline V gene. The CDR3 sequence is CATHSAGGVGYEQYF. DNA of the CDR3: TGTGCCACCCATTCAGCGGGAGGTGTGGGATACGAGCAGTACTTC.

This clone was detected a few times. The gene calls are TRBV28 and TRBJ1-4; 9 bases agree with TRBD1. The CDR3 has 15 amino acids. Per germline, CDR1 MDHEN and CDR2 SYDVKM. After removal of 2 bases from V and 5 bases from J, the junction contained 3 bases not matched to a gene. The CDR3 coding sequence is TGTGCCAGCAGTTTACTCGGGACAGGGAATGAAAAACTGTTTTTT. Protein: CASSLLGTGNEKLFF.

V usage is TRBV25-1 and J usage is TRBJ2-1; D perhaps matches TRBD2 (6 bases). CDR3 length equals 14 residues. V dropped 6 bases and J dropped 5 bases, with 14 bases sitting between them. The germline CDR1 and CDR2 sequences are MGHDK and SYGVNS. The CDR3 region has the DNA TGTGCCAGCAGGTGGGGGGACCTAAACAATGAGCAGTTCTTC. It is translated as CASRWGDLNNEQFF.

This chain connects TRBV10-3 to TRBJ1-3; no clear D. The CDR3 extends over 15 amino acids. Trimming removed 6 bases at V and 1 base at J, with 13 bases between. The germline gives CDR1 ENHRY, CDR2 SYGVKD. The CDR3 loop reads CAISGVARSGNTIYF. As DNA, the CDR3 is TGTGCCATCAGCGGGGTCGCGCGGTCTGGAAACACCATATATTTT.